This T cell receptor beta chain was sequenced during a study of blood T cells in healthy people across ages (dated by TCRdb to the mid-2010s). Regarding the research as a whole: In model experiments, template switching captured roughly one uniquely barcoded TCR beta cDNA molecule for every two T cells. Using deep sequencing normalized with unique cDNA molecular identifiers, the study measured how TCR beta repertoire diversity changes with age. Donors of different ages were randomly distributed across sequencing lanes to avoid experimental bias. Using the same blood draw, the study looked at two additional independent replicas of 1 million unique cDNA reads for two donors, one aged 18 to 30 and the other aged 80 or older. The donors were divided into four age groups: young (average 16 years), middle-aged (roughly 40), aged (about 60) and long-lived (about 90).

CDR1 and CDR2 (MNHEY, SVGAGI) derive from the germline V gene. The junction carries 10 bases between V and J, which are trimmed by 6 bases and 1 base respectively. The CDR3, cysteine through phenylalanine, is 13 amino acids long. Of all the DNA, just the CDR3 is kept, 39 bases in frame from base 1. Overall study outcomes, separate from this receptor: Because the CMV infection status of the donors was unknown, age-related changes in expanded clonotypes may potentially have been confounded. A strong correlation was found between observed TCR beta diversity and the percentage of naive T cells measured by flow cytometry. Since profiling was done on bulk unsorted PBMCs, naive and antigen-experienced compartments could not be conclusively compared. Observed TCR beta diversity per million T cells fell roughly linearly with age, and a significant reduction was already apparent by age about 43. Compared with the aged group, the long-lived group had more naive CD4+ T cells, fewer expanded clones and increased TCR diversity, suggesting age selection. Estimates of total diversity from one million sequenced T cells were regarded as lower bounds and underestimates.

The 35 to 40 donors, aged roughly 6 to 100 years, were systemically healthy Caucasian individuals from Russia. Around 9.9 milliliters of peripheral blood were collected from each donor into EDTA-treated Vacutainer tubes. Ficoll-Paque density-gradient centrifugation was used to isolate PBMCs, with at least 7 million obtained per sample. Trizol reagent was used to extract total RNA from PBMCs, with at least 6 micrograms per sample. For every donor, an aliquot of PBMCs went through flow cytometry to measure the percentages of naive CD45RAhigh/CD27high T cells. About this clonotype itself: The antigen it recognizes is unknown. One base away there is no much larger clone; base qualities are not given.

The library was built by means of 5' RACE. The instrument given in TCRdb is Illumina HiSeq 2500. A second PCR of about 6 to 12 cycles was run with a J-beta primer mix and a sample-barcoded 5' primer. A template-switch 5' adaptor carrying 12 random nucleotides introduced a unique molecular identifier onto each TCR beta cDNA molecule. At least 2.5 million CDR3-containing paired-end reads were obtained from each sample. First-strand cDNA was synthesized from all RNA with the Mint cDNA synthesis kit, primed by a TRBC-specific oligonucleotide. Following uracil-DNA glycosylase treatment, all cDNA underwent a first 18-cycle PCR with the universal primers M1SS and BC2_uni_R. On the study's bioinformatics: Normalization of each sample was performed by random selection of 1 million high-quality reads, each carrying a distinct molecular identifier. Reads with shared molecular identifiers were discarded instead of being binned into consensus sequences. CDR3 identification, clonotype clustering and error correction used MiTCR with a Q25 quality threshold and the strictest error-elimination algorithm. A nonparametric unseen species model using Euler transformation provided a lower-bound estimate of total TCR beta diversity. TCRdb itself trimmed the public reads at Q25 with fastp, ran MiXCR and retained productive beta chains. A single entry per CDR3 protein holds the most common genes and DNA from its merged rows. TCRdb's processing, not the authors', yielded these V and J calls. The sample yields about 1.4 million distinct CDR3 sequences; 45% to 70% were counted once. Jointly, the top ten make up over 6.5% of the sample.

The receptor chain draws on TRBV6-5 and TRBJ2-7; a tentative D match to TRBD2 spans 5 bases. The sequenced material came from blood. The sequence was obtained from a man aged 18-30 years in good health. CDR3 protein: CASRLGISYEQYF. The DNA is as follows: TGTGCCAGCAGACTAGGAATTTCCTACGAGCAGTACTTC.